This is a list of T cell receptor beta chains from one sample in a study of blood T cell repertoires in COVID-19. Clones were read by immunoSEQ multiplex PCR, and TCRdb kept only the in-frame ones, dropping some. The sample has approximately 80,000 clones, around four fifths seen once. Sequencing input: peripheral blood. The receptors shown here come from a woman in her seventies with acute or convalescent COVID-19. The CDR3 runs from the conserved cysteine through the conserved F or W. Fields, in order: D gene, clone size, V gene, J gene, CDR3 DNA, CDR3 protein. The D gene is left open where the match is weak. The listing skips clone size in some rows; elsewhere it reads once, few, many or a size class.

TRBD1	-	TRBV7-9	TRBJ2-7	TGTGCCAGCACCAACCCAGGGGGCTCCTACGAGCAGTACTTC	CASTNPGGSYEQYF
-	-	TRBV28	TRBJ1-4	TGTGCCAGCCTAGACTCTGCAACTAATGAAAAACTGTTTTTT	CASLDSATNEKLFF
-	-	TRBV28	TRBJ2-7	TGTGCCAGCTCCCAGGGAGGCCGAACCTACGAGCAGTACTTC	CASSQGGRTYEQYF
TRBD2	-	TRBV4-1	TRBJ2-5	TGCGCCAGCAGCCCCTCCACTAGCGGGGGCCAAGAGACCCAGTACTTC	CASSPSTSGGQETQYF
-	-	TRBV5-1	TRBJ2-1	TGCGCCAGCAGCTTGAATGGGCCAGGGGTAAGAAATGAGCAGTTCTTC	CASSLNGPGVRNEQFF
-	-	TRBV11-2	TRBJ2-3	TGTGCCAGCAGCCGTGACACTAGCACAGATACGCAGTATTTT	CASSRDTSTDTQYF
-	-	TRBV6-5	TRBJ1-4	TGTGCCAGCAGTCAATCGCGGGGTGATGAAAAACTGTTTTTT	CASSQSRGDEKLFF
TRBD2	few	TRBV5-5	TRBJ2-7	TGTGCCAGCAGCTTGGCGGGGGGGCCCTACGAGCAGTACTTC	CASSLAGGPYEQYF
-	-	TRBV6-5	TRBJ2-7	TGTGCCAGCAGGGACAGCCGATACGAGCAGTACTTC	CASRDSRYEQYF
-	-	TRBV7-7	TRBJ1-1	TGTGCTAGCAGGCCCCTCGGGGGTGGGAACACTGAAGCTTTCTTT	CASRPLGGGNTEAFF
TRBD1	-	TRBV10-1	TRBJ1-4	TGCGCCAGCAGTCCCGGGACAGCAATTGAAAAACTGTTTTTT	CASSPGTAIEKLFF
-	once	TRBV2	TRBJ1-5	TGTGCCAGCAGTGACGACTTGAATCAGCCCCAGCATTTT	CASSDDLNQPQHF
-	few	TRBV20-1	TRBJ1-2	TGCAGTGCTAGAGATAGGGGAGGCTACACCTTC	CSARDRGGYTF
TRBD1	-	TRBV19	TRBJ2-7	TGTGCCAGTAGTTATCAGGGGGCGCGAGAGCAGTACTTC	CASSYQGAREQYF
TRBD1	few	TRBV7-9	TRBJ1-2	TGTGCCAGCAGGTTGACAGGGGGCGAGAATGGCTACACCTTC	CASRLTGGENGYTF
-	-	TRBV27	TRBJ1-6	TGTGCCAGCAGTTCTTTAAGAGGAACGATTTCACCCCTCCACTTT	CASSSLRGTISPLHF
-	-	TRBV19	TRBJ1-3	TGTGCCAGTCGAGCAGGGGCAACCGGAAACACCATATATTTT	CASRAGATGNTIYF
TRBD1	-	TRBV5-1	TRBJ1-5	TGCGCCAGCAGACCCGGGACAGGGGGGAATCAGCCCCAGCATTTT	CASRPGTGGNQPQHF
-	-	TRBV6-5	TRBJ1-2	TGTGCCAGCAGTCAATTACAGGGAACGAGGGGCTACACCTTC	CASSQLQGTRGYTF
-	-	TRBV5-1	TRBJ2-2	TGCGCCAGCAGCTTGTTCAGGGGAGACACCGGGGAGCTGTTTTTT	CASSLFRGDTGELFF
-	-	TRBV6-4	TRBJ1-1	TGTGCCAGCAGTCTCTACCAGAACACTGAAGCTTTCTTT	CASSLYQNTEAFF
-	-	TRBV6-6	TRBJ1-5	TGTGCCAGCAGTTATTTAATGGGCGGGGATAGTCAGCCCCAGCATTTT	CASSYLMGGDSQPQHF
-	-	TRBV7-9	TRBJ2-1	TGTGCCAGCAGCTTTACAGCTTACAATGAGCAGTTCTTC	CASSFTAYNEQFF
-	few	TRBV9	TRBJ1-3	TGTGCCAGCAGCGTAAACCACGTGCCGAGCTCTGGAAACACCATATATTTT	CASSVNHVPSSGNTIYF
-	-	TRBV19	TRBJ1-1	TGTGCCAGTAGGAGGCAGCTGAACACTGAAGCTTTCTTT	CASRRQLNTEAFF
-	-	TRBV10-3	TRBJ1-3	TGTGCCATCAGTGAGTCGTCAGGGCCTGGAAACACCATATATTTT	CAISESSGPGNTIYF
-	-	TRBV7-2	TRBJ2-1	TGTGCCAGCAGCTTAGGGCCCCCCAATGAGCAGTTCTTC	CASSLGPPNEQFF
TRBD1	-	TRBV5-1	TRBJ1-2	TGCGCCAGCAGCTTGGGATCTAGTCTCAGGGGGCGAACGGATGGCTACACCTTC	CASSLGSSLRGRTDGYTF
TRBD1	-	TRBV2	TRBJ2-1	TGTGCCAGCAGTGAAACGACAGGGGGCAATGAGCAGTTCTTC	CASSETTGGNEQFF
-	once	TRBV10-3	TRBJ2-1	TGTGCCAACAGACCTAGCTCCTACAATGAGCAGTTCTTC	CANRPSSYNEQFF
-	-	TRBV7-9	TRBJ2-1	TGTGCCAGCAGCCGCGACAGGAATGAGCAGTTCTTC	CASSRDRNEQFF
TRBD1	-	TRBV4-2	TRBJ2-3	TGTGCCAGCAGCCGAGAGGGGGCCGGGAACACAGATACGCAGTATTTT	CASSREGAGNTDTQYF
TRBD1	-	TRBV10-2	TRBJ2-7	TGCGCCACCTCGGACAGGCGCGCCCCCTACGAGCAGTACTTC	CATSDRRAPYEQYF
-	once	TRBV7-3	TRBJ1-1	TGTGCCAGCAGCTTCAGTAGGCCGGGTGAAGCTTTCTTT	CASSFSRPGEAFF
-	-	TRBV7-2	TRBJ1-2	TGTGCCAGCAGCTTAGGGGGGGACAACTATGGCTACACCTTC	CASSLGGDNYGYTF
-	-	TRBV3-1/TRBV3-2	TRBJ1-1	TGTGCCAGCAGCCAACGCGACAGGAACACTGAAGCTTTCTTT	CASSQRDRNTEAFF
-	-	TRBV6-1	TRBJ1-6	TGTGCCAGCAGTGAAAACCCTCCACTAGGTGGTTATAATTCACCCCTCCACTTT	CASSENPPLGGYNSPLHF
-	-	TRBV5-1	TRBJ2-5	TGCGCCAGCTCCCAGGGCCAAGAGACCCAGTACTTC	CASSQGQETQYF
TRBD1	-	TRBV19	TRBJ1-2	TGTGCCAGTATCGGCCGGGACAGCCCTAACTATGGCTACACCTTC	CASIGRDSPNYGYTF
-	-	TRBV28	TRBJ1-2	TGTGCCAGCAGTTCTGTTTCAGGGAATATGTACTATGGCTACACCTTC	CASSSVSGNMYYGYTF
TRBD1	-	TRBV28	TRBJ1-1	TGTGCCAGCAGTTTCGGGGACAGGGGAGCCACTGAAGCTTTCTTT	CASSFGDRGATEAFF